These 10 T cell receptor beta chains were all obtained from the same sample, sequenced in a study of T cells in Graves' hyperthyroidism and ophthalmopathy. Template material for amplifying TCR beta CDR3 regions consisted of RNA transcripts. Initially, a first-round RT-PCR of the TCR CDR3 employed the HTBI primer set. TCRdb reprocessed the multiplex PCR reads via MiXCR and lists one record per CDR3 protein. This sample has under 350,000 distinct CDR3 sequences; about 13% occur once, and the top ten carry around 8%. Sequenced input: blood. These receptors were obtained from a woman in her 40s with Graves' hyperthyroidism.

V gene TRBV9 combines with J gene TRBJ1-1; 9 positions agree with TRBD1. Germline V gene lookup returns CDR1 SGDLS and CDR2 YYNGEE. The V segment lost 4 bases and the J segment 10 bases; nucleotides outside the gene matches: 8. The CDR3 loop spans 13 amino acids. The CDR3 region has the DNA TGTGCCAGCAGCCCGGGACAGGGTGTTGGAGCTTTCTTT. It codes for CASSPGQGVGAFF.

This clonotype was detected ten times or more. This chain connects TRBV6-6 to TRBJ2-7, with TRBD2 matching 14 bases. V lost 0 bases, J lost 3 bases, and 4 bases stayed unmatched. This CDR3 has 17 amino acids. Germline V gene sequence: CDR1 MNHNY, CDR2 SVGAGI (reference sequence). The CDR3 loop reads CASSYSGLAGGYYEQYF. The CDR3 DNA is TGTGCCAGCAGTTACTCCGGACTAGCGGGAGGATACTACGAGCAGTACTTC.

This clonotype was observed at least ten times. CDR3 sequence reads: CASSQGQAEAFF. CDR3 DNA: TGTGCCAGCAGCCAGGGGCAGGCTGAAGCTTTCTTT. The genes are TRBV2 and TRBJ1-1; maybe TRBD1 (6 bases). Per germline, CDR1 SNHLY and CDR2 FYNNEI. Between the trimmed V and J ends, which lost 6 bases and 6 bases, there was a span of 11 bases. The CDR3 totals 12 residues.

Many counts were recorded for this clonotype. This chain links TRBV20-1 with TRBJ2-7, with 13 nucleotides matching TRBD2. Germline V gives CDR1 DFQATT, CDR2 SNEGSKA (reference sequence). V was pared by 2 bases and J by 1 base, with 5 bases of the junction left unmatched. The CDR3 spans 16 residues. This CDR3 is CSARKGLAGYSYEQYF. The CDR3 DNA sequence: TGCAGTGCTAGAAAGGGACTAGCGGGATATTCCTACGAGCAGTACTTC.

In its sample, this clonotype was seen many times. This chain connects TRBV7-2 to TRBJ2-3; D possibly corresponds to TRBD2 (6 bases). This CDR3 contains 14 residues. V was cut by 4 bases and J by 4 bases, with 12 bases left in between. The germline gives CDR1 SGHTA, CDR2 FQGNSA. CDR3 DNA: TGTGCCAGCAGCTCCTTGGGGGGAGCAGATACGCAGTATTTT. Amino acids: CASSSLGGADTQYF.

This clonotype was seen ten or more times. The chain links TRBV7-2 to TRBJ1-5; weak D call: TRBD1 (6 bases). The germline V and J ends were trimmed by 1 base and 3 bases, with 13 bases remaining between them. The germline V gene encodes CDR1 SGHTA and CDR2 FQGNSA. This CDR3 has 16 amino acids. CDR3 amino acids: CASSLGTGANNQPQHF. CDR3 in DNA: TGTGCCAGCAGCTTAGGGACGGGGGCAAACAATCAGCCCCAGCATTTT.

This clonotype was detected many times. The chain recombines TRBV18 with TRBJ1-1, with TRBD1 as a possible D gene (5 bases). Per the germline V gene, CDR1 is KGHSH and CDR2 is LQKENI. The V end lost 2 bases, the J end lost 3 bases, and 13 bases lay between the germline ends. The CDR3 runs 15 residues. The CDR3 spells CASSPGRQSHTEAFF. CDR3 nucleotides: TGTGCCAGCTCACCAGGTCGACAGTCTCACACTGAAGCTTTCTTT.

The CDR3 sequence: CAWSVRLPGLAGGELFF. The CDR3, as DNA: TGTGCCTGGAGTGTAAGGCTACCGGGACTAGCGGGCGGGGAGCTGTTTTTT. V and J are TRBV30 and TRBJ2-2; 12 nucleotides match TRBD2. This CDR3 contains 17 residues. J was trimmed by 7 bases and V by 0 bases; bases with no gene match: 9. Germline CDR1 is GTSNPN and CDR2 is SVGIG (reference sequence).

This clonotype showed up many times. The V call is TRBV6-1, the J call TRBJ1-6; D might be TRBD1 (5 bases). CDR1 and CDR2 from the germline V gene are MNHNS and SASEGT. The CDR3 has 15 residues. Between the trimmed V and J ends, which lost 7 bases and 8 bases, there was a span of 18 bases. The CDR3 sequence: CASNSGRRGDSPLHF. Here the CDR3 DNA reads TGTGCCAGCAATTCCGGGAGGAGAGGGGATTCACCCCTCCACTTT.

This clonotype was counted many times. The chain carries TRBV24-1 and TRBJ1-1; no clear D gene. This CDR3 has 13 residues. Germline CDR1 reads KGHDR; CDR2 reads SFDVKD. Trimming pared 5 bases from V and 4 bases from J, leaving 10 bases between. This CDR3 reads CATSAQSATEAFF. CDR3 nucleotide sequence: TGTGCCACCAGTGCCCAGTCAGCCACTGAAGCTTTCTTT.